These 24 T cell receptor beta chains were sequenced from one sample in a study of T cell repertoires in ileal Crohn's disease. This sample's time point: inflamed ileum from the surgical specimen. Some clones are missing from TCRdb's copy, which holds only in-frame ones; the method was immunoSEQ multiplex PCR. The sample comprises 8,000 or so clones, 75% to 85% of which are singletons, and about 10% rests with the top ten. Source material: ileal tissue. The receptors originated from an adult with Crohn's disease.

This clone was seen a handful of times. The V and J genes are TRBV11-2 and TRBJ2-1; D gene uncertain. The CDR3 has 16 amino acids. In germline, CDR1 is SGHAT, CDR2 FQNNGV. V dropped 1 base and J dropped 0 bases, with 10 bases sitting between them. This CDR3 reads CASSLVDRYSYNEQFF. CDR3 sequence (DNA): TGTGCCAGCAGCTTAGTGGACCGATACTCCTACAATGAGCAGTTCTTC. Together with reference TRBV11-2 and TRBJ2-1, the CDR3 gives the full variable domain: EAGVAQSPRYKIIEKRQSVAFWCNPISGHATLYWYQQILGQGPKLLIQFQNNGVVDDSQLPKDRFSAERLKGVDSTLKIQPAKLEDSAVYLCASSLVDRYSYNEQFFGPGTRLTVL.

The rearrangement joins TRBV5-1 to TRBJ2-5, with 9 bases that match TRBD1. The J call may not be correct, given that the DNA end is closer to TRBJ2-7. This CDR3 has 14 residues. Germline CDR1 and CDR2: SGHRS and YFSETQ. CDR3 amino acids: CASSSFGQGSEQYF. CDR3 nucleotide sequence: TGCGCCAGCAGCTCCTTCGGACAGGGGAGCGAGCAGTACTTC.

The V and J genes are TRBV27 and TRBJ1-1; D gene uncertain. The CDR3 covers 14 residues. The V and J ends lost 8 bases and 1 base respectively, with 14 bases between them. Germline loops: CDR1 MNHEY, CDR2 SMNVEV (reference sequence). CDR3 nucleotide sequence: TGTGCCAGCCCCAACCCACCTTGGAACACTGAAGCTTTCTTT. Translated, it gives CASPNPPWNTEAFF.

The rearrangement joins TRBV4-3 to TRBJ2-3; D may be TRBD2 (5 bases). The CDR3 loop spans 14 amino acids. The germline V gene encodes CDR1 LGHNA and CDR2 YSLEER. V dropped 3 bases and J dropped 5 bases, with 12 bases sitting between them. The CDR3 DNA is TGCGCCAGCAGCCATTCCGGGAACAAAGATACGCAGTATTTT. It yields the protein CASSHSGNKDTQYF.

This clone has a single count. The rearrangement links TRBV7-9 to TRBJ2-7; 7 positions match TRBD2. Germline V gene data show CDR1 as SEHNR and CDR2 as FQNEAQ (reference sequence). The CDR3 contains 15 residues. V lost 3 bases and J lost 2; bases outside the gene matches: 7. The CDR3 sequence is CASSFRDYGAYEQYF. CDR3 DNA: TGTGCCAGCAGCTTCCGGGACTACGGGGCCTACGAGCAGTACTTC.

The genes are TRBV28 and TRBJ1-2; D is perhaps TRBD1 (5 bases). Germline CDR1 is MDHEN and CDR2 is SYDVKM. The CDR3 runs 15 residues. V gave up 4 bases and J gave up 5 bases, with 17 bases separating them. This CDR3 is CASSSKGRGVYGYTF. The CDR3 DNA reads as TGTGCCAGCAGTTCTAAGGGTAGGGGTGTGTATGGCTACACCTTC.

The chain uses TRBV6-5 and TRBJ2-3; 7 bases are shared with TRBD1. The CDR3 extends over 12 amino acids. V was clipped by 10 bases and J by 1 base; unmatched bases: 2. Germline V gene data show CDR1 as MNHEY and CDR2 as SVGAGI. DNA of the CDR3: TGTGCCACCGGACAGGGCACAGATACGCAGTATTTT. Encoded protein: CATGQGTDTQYF.

The rearrangement uses TRBV29-1 and TRBJ1-4; possibly TRBD1 for D (6 bases). V lost 5 bases and J lost 0, with 10 bases in between. The CDR3 loop spans 14 amino acids. The germline gives CDR1 SQVTM, CDR2 ANQGSEA. The chain's CDR3 is CSVRDTTTNEKLFF. The CDR3 DNA reads TGCAGCGTTCGGGACACAACAACTAATGAAAAACTGTTTTTT. Full variable domain (rest looked up from reference TRBV29-1 and TRBJ1-4): SAVISQKPSRDICQRGTSLTIQCQVDSQVTMMFWYRQQPGQSLTLIATANQGSEATYESGFVIDKFPISRPNLTFSTLTVSNMSPEDSSIYLCSVRDTTTNEKLFFGSGTQLSVL.

This chain connects TRBV28 to TRBJ2-7; D is unclear. The CDR3 consists of 12 residues. V was trimmed by 2 bases and J by 4 bases, leaving 6 bases between them. The germline gives CDR1 MDHEN, CDR2 SYDVKM. DNA for the CDR3: TGTGCCAGCAGTTTACGAAATTACGAGCAGTACTTC. It translates to CASSLRNYEQYF.

The chain uses TRBV6-5 and TRBJ2-5; 7 bases are shared with TRBD2. This CDR3 comprises 14 residues. In germline, CDR1 is MNHEY, CDR2 SVGAGI. V lost 8 bases and J lost 5; bases outside the gene matches: 11. DNA for the CDR3: TGTGCCAGCTGCCTAAACGCGGGGGTGGAGACCCAGTACTTC. Amino acids: CASCLNAGVETQYF.

CDR3 region: CASSSIAGPYEQYF. The DNA for the CDR3 is TGTGCCAGCAGCTCTATAGCGGGACCATACGAGCAGTACTTC. The chain uses TRBV7-2 and TRBJ2-7, with TRBD2 identical over 8 bases. In germline, CDR1 is SGHTA, CDR2 FQGNSA. J gave up 4 bases and V 4 bases, and 6 bases lay outside the gene matches. This CDR3 is built from 14 residues.

The chain links TRBV10-3 to TRBJ1-1, with D maybe TRBD1 (6 bases). This CDR3 is 14 amino acids long. Trimming shortened V by 3 bases and J by 6 bases, and 14 bases separated the two germline ends. CDR1 ENHRY and CDR2 SYGVKD come from the germline V gene. The CDR3, as DNA: TGTGCCATCAGTGACGAATTAGGGGGGGCTGAAGCTTTCTTT. Translating it yields CAISDELGGAEAFF.

The rearrangement uses TRBV28 and TRBJ2-7; D gene uncertain. This CDR3 is 14 amino acids long. Germline-derived CDR1 and CDR2 are MDHEN and SYDVKM. Trimming took off 5 bases at V and 0 bases at J, with 11 bases between the two ends. The CDR3: CASSIRLSSYEQYF. DNA for the CDR3: TGTGCCAGCAGTATCCGCCTGAGCTCCTACGAGCAGTACTTC.

The genes are TRBV7-8 and TRBJ2-3; D perhaps matches TRBD1 (5 bases). Trimming took 2 bases from V and 4 from J, leaving 10 bases between them. Germline CDR1 SGHVS, CDR2 FQNEAQ. The CDR3 is made up of 14 amino acids. The CDR3 loop reads CASSLRGFADTQYF. CDR3 nucleotides: TGTGCCAGCAGCTTAAGGGGTTTCGCAGATACGCAGTATTTT.

V is TRBV5-1 and J is TRBJ1-1; possible D gene TRBD1, 6 bases. The CDR3 length is 18 residues. Germline values: CDR1 SGHRS, CDR2 YFSETQ. Trimming removed 3 bases at V and 0 bases at J, with 21 bases between. Here the CDR3 reads CASSYREDSLFMNTEAFF. As DNA, the CDR3 is TGCGCCAGCAGCTACCGAGAGGACAGTCTTTTCATGAACACTGAAGCTTTCTTT.

This sequence joins TRBV5-1 and TRBJ2-2; D not certain. V lost 0 bases to trimming and J lost 0 bases, with 6 bases between them. The CDR3 has 15 residues. The germline CDR1 and CDR2 sequences are SGHRS and YFSETQ. CDR3 sequence (DNA): TGCGCCAGCAGCTTGGGTGTGACGAACACCGGGGAGCTGTTTTTT. Residues: CASSLGVTNTGELFF.

V gene TRBV9 combines with J gene TRBJ1-3, with TRBD1 as a possible D gene (6 bases). CDR1 SGDLS and CDR2 YYNGEE come from the germline V gene. The CDR3 runs 16 residues. Trimming took 0 bases from V and 2 from J, leaving 12 bases between them. Here the CDR3 reads CASSVGHRVTGNTIYF. The CDR3 nucleotides are TGTGCCAGCAGCGTAGGGCACAGGGTAACTGGAAACACCATATATTTT.

Here the CDR3 DNA reads TGCGCCAGCAGCCTGTCTCAGACAGGATGGTTGACTAATGAAAAACTGTTTTTT. It specifies CASSLSQTGWLTNEKLFF. V usage is TRBV5-1 and J usage is TRBJ1-4; possible D gene TRBD1, 6 bases. Germline V lookup: CDR1 SGHRS, CDR2 YFSETQ. The CDR3 contains 18 residues. Deletions cut 4 bases from V and 2 bases from J, with 21 bases between.

This clone was detected a few times. CDR3 region: CASSLQVFGNTEAFF. CDR3 nucleotide sequence: TGCGCCAGCAGCTTACAGGTTTTCGGTAACACTGAAGCTTTCTTT. This chain uses TRBV5-1 with TRBJ1-1; a weak D match, TRBD1 (5 bases). With 2 bases removed from V and 2 bases from J, the gap between germline ends came to 13 bases. The CDR3 consists of 15 residues. Per the germline V gene, CDR1 is SGHRS and CDR2 is YFSETQ.

Comment on this clone: This same CDR3 is encoded by further DNA sequences in the sample. This rearrangement joins TRBV28 to TRBJ1-2, with D perhaps matching TRBD1 (6 bases). Germline V CDR1 and CDR2: MDHEN, SYDVKM. The CDR3 covers 13 residues. Trimming took off 6 bases at V and 5 bases at J, with 13 bases between the two ends. CDR3 in amino acids: CASRPTGLYGYTF. The CDR3 DNA follows: TGTGCCAGCAGACCTACAGGGTTGTATGGCTACACCTTC.

The chain uses TRBV6-5 and TRBJ1-5; 7 bases agree with TRBD1. Trimming cost V 6 bases and J 4 bases; bases outside gene matches: 9. Germline V lookup: CDR1 MNHEY, CDR2 SVGAGI. The CDR3 spans 15 residues. The CDR3 bases are TGTGCCAGCAGCACCGACAGGGATCGGAATCAGCCCCAGCATTTT. Encoded protein: CASSTDRDRNQPQHF.

The chain is built from TRBV4-2 and TRBJ1-5; D ambiguous. The CDR3 covers 16 residues. Germline loops: CDR1 LGHNA, CDR2 YNFKEQ. V lost 1 base to trimming and J lost 5 bases, with 15 bases between them. CDR3 protein: CASSQATGLGHQPQHF. The CDR3 bases are TGTGCCAGCAGCCAAGCCACGGGTCTGGGCCATCAGCCCCAGCATTTT.

This chain links TRBV7-2 with TRBJ1-2, with 7 nucleotides matching TRBD1. V dropped 6 bases and J dropped 8; count of bases not matched to a gene: 9. The germline CDR1 and CDR2 sequences are SGHTA and FQGNSA. The CDR3 is made up of 13 amino acids. The CDR3 coding sequence is TGTGCCAGCAGTCAAACAGGGGCGCGGGGCTACACCTTC. Translated: CASSQTGARGYTF.

In this sample, this clone turned up once. This rearrangement joins TRBV29-1 to TRBJ1-4; D is uncertain. CDR1 is SQVTM, CDR2 ANQGSEA, per germline. Deletions cut 6 bases from V and 6 bases from J, with 14 bases between. This CDR3 contains 13 residues. The CDR3, as DNA: TGCAGCGTCCTAGGTTTCCCAGATGAAAAACTGTTTTTT. It is translated as CSVLGFPDEKLFF.